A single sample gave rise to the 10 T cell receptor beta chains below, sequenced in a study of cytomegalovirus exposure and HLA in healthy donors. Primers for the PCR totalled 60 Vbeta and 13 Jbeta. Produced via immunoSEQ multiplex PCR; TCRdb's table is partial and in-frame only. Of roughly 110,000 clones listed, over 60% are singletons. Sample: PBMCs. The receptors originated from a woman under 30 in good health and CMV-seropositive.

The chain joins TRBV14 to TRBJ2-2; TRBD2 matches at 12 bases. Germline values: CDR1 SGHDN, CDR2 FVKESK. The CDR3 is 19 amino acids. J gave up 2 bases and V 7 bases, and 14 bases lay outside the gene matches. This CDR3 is CASIHALVLAGGNTGELFF. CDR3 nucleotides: TGTGCCAGCATCCACGCGTTGGTACTAGCGGGAGGTAACACCGGGGAGCTGTTTTTT.

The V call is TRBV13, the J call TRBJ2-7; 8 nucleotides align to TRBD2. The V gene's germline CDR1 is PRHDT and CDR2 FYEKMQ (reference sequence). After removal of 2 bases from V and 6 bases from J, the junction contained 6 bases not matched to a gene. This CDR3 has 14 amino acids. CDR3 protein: CASSLRGLGSEQYF. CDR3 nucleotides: TGTGCCAGCAGCTTAAGGGGACTAGGGAGCGAGCAGTACTTC.

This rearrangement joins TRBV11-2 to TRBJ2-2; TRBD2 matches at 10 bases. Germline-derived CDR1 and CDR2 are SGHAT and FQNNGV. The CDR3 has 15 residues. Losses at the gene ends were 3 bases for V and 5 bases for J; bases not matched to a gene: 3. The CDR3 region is CASSFGLADTGELFF. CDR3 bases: TGTGCCAGCAGCTTCGGACTAGCGGATACCGGGGAGCTGTTTTTT.

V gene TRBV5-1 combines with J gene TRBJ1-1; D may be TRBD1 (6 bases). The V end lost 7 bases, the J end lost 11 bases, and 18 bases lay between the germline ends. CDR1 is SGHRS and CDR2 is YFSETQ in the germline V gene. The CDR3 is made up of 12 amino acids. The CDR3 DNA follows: TGCGCCAGCGCCACTGGGGGCGGTCGGGCTTTCTTT. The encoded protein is CASATGGGRAFF.

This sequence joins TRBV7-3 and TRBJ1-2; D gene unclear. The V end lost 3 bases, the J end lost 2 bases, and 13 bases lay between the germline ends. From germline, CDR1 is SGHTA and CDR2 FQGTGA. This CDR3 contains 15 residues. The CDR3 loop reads CASSFEGLGNYGYTF. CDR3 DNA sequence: TGTGCCAGCAGCTTTGAGGGTTTGGGAAACTATGGCTACACCTTC.

CDR3 loop: CASSLAQGLAEETQYF. Written as DNA, the CDR3 is TGTGCCAGCAGCTTAGCGCAAGGACTAGCGGAAGAGACCCAGTACTTC. The V gene is TRBV7-9, the J gene TRBJ2-5; 10 bases are a match to TRBD2. Germline-derived CDR1 and CDR2 are SEHNR and FQNEAQ (reference sequence). Trimming removed 0 bases from V and 3 bases from J; junction bases left unmatched: 4. The CDR3 consists of 16 residues. The complete variable domain, with remaining parts taken from reference TRBV7-9 and TRBJ2-5, reads DTGVSQNPRHKITKRGQNVTFRCDPISEHNRLYWYRQTLGQGPEFLTYFQNEAQLEKSRLLSDRFSAERPKGSFSTLEIQRTEQGDSAMYLCASSLAQGLAEETQYFGPGTRLLVL.

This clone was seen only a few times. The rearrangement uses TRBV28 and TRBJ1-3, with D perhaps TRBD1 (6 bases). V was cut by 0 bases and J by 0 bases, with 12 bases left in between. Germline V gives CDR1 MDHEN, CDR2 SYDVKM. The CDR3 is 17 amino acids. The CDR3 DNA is TGTGCCAGCAGTTTATGGGACAGCGTATTCTCTGGAAACACCATATATTTT. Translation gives CASSLWDSVFSGNTIYF. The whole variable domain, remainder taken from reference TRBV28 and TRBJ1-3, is DVKVTQSSRYLVKRTGEKVFLECVQDMDHENMFWYRQDPGLGLRLIYFSYDVKMKEKGDIPEGYSVSREKKERFSLILESASTNQTSMYLCASSLWDSVFSGNTIYFGEGSWLTVV.

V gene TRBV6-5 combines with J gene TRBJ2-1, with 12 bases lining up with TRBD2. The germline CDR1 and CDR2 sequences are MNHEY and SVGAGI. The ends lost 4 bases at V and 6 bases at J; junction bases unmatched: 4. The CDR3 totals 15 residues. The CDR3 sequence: CASSFSSGRANEQFF. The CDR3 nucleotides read TGTGCCAGCAGTTTCTCTAGCGGGAGGGCCAATGAGCAGTTCTTC.

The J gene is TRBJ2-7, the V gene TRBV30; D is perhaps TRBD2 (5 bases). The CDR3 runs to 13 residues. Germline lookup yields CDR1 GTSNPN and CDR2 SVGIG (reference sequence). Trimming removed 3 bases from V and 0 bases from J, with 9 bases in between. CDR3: CAWRPGFSYEQYF. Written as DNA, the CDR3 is TGTGCCTGGAGACCGGGGTTCTCCTACGAGCAGTACTTC.

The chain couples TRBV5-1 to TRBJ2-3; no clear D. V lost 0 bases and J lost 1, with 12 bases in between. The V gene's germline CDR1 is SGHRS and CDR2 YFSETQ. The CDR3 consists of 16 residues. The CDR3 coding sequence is TGCGCCAGCAGCTTGGACCCGCGGCCCCGCACAGATACGCAGTATTTT. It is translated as CASSLDPRPRTDTQYF.